The next 26 T cell receptor beta chains were all read from a single sample in a study of T-cell reconstitution after alpha-beta-depleted transplantation in children. For TCRbeta, the library was prepared with unique molecular identifiers. TCRdb called the PCR reads again in MiXCR, with one record for every CDR3 protein. The sample has 130,000 to 150,000 distinct CDR3 sequences; around 8.8% are singletons. Sequencing used PBMCs, mostly from graft donor cells, obtained 180 days after TCRalphabeta/CD19-depleted stem cell transplant. The receptors come from a female patient aged 2-15 years who had a stem cell transplant for congenital amegakaryocytic thrombocytopenia, so the T cells may come from the graft donor.

The chain has TRBV5-1 and TRBJ1-6, with D possibly TRBD1 on 6 matching bases. V was trimmed by 1 base and J by 4 bases, leaving 18 bases between them. CDR1 is SGHRS and CDR2 is YFSETQ in the germline V gene. The CDR3 has 18 residues. CDR3: CASSLRDRGLKYNSPLHF. CDR3 DNA sequence: TGCGCCAGCAGCTTGAGGGATCGGGGGCTAAAATATAATTCACCCCTCCACTTT.

This clonotype was counted between two and nine times. The chain employs TRBV10-2 and TRBJ2-2; TRBD2 aligns across 9 bases. Germline CDR1 reads WSHSY; CDR2 reads SAAADI. V lost 7 bases and J lost 7; bases outside the gene matches: 10. CDR3 length: 15 amino acids. The CDR3 reads CASKLIAGAGGELFF. The CDR3, as DNA: TGCGCCAGCAAATTAATAGCGGGAGCGGGCGGGGAGCTGTTTTTT.

This clonotype was seen more than once but under ten times. This sequence joins TRBV11-2 and TRBJ2-1, with 9 bases aligning to TRBD2. The germline V gene encodes CDR1 SGHAT and CDR2 FQNNGV. This CDR3 is built from 18 residues. V dropped 1 base and J dropped 9; count of bases not matched to a gene: 16. CDR3 sequence (DNA): TGTGCCAGCAGCTTAGGGTGGGTTGTGACTAGCGGAAGGCGTGAGCAGTTCTTC. Its translation is CASSLGWVVTSGRREQFF.

This rearrangement joins TRBV20-1 to TRBJ1-4, with D uncertain. Trimming took 3 bases from V and 2 from J, leaving 7 bases between them. The V gene's germline CDR1 is DFQATT and CDR2 SNEGSKA (reference sequence). The length of the CDR3 is 13 residues. The CDR3 DNA reads TGCAGTGCTAGCAGGTTTACTAATGAAAAACTGTTTTTT. As protein: CSASRFTNEKLFF.

Worth noting for this clonotype: Given a much more abundant clone one base away, this may be a read error. This chain joins TRBV28 and TRBJ1-2, with TRBD1 identical over 7 bases. Germline V lookup: CDR1 MDHEN, CDR2 SYDVKM. This CDR3 is built from 16 residues. CDR3 in amino acids: CASSGWTGPSNYGDTF. The CDR3 DNA sequence: TGTGCCAGCAGTGGTTGGACAGGTCCATCCAACTATGGCGACACCTTC.

This clonotype appeared many times. This chain connects TRBV5-1 to TRBJ2-7; D is uncertain. The V end lost 0 bases, the J end lost 5 bases, and 9 bases lay between the germline ends. The germline V gene encodes CDR1 SGHRS and CDR2 YFSETQ. This CDR3 is built from 13 residues. The CDR3 sequence: CASSLGITDEQYF. CDR3 coding DNA: TGCGCCAGCAGCTTGGGCATAACGGACGAGCAGTACTTC.

The chain uses TRBV3-1 and TRBJ2-7, with TRBD1 matching 7 bases. V dropped 11 bases and J dropped 2; count of bases not matched to a gene: 15. CDR3 length: 15 amino acids. CDR1 LGHDT and CDR2 YNNKEL come from the germline V gene (reference sequence). CDR3 protein: CASCQPGQNTYEQYF. As DNA, the CDR3 is TGTGCCTCCTGCCAACCGGGACAGAATACCTACGAGCAGTACTTC.

There are many counts of this clonotype. This chain links TRBV6-1 with TRBJ2-3; 7 bases are a match to TRBD2. Germline V gene data show CDR1 as MNHNS and CDR2 as SASEGT. Trimming at V came to 7 bases and at J to 2 bases, leaving 12 bases not matched to a gene. This CDR3 comprises 16 residues. The CDR3 nucleotides read TGTGCCAGCAACAACCGTGTCGGGAGGTACACAGATACGCAGTATTTT. Amino acids: CASNNRVGRYTDTQYF.

This clonotype was seen at least ten times. The chain links TRBV5-1 to TRBJ2-1; possible D gene TRBD1, 6 bases. CDR3 length equals 14 residues. V lost 5 bases and J 8 bases, leaving 17 bases between the germline ends. Germline V gene sequence: CDR1 SGHRS, CDR2 YFSETQ. The CDR3 region has the DNA TGCGCCAGCAGAAGGGACACTTTCGGAGATGAGCAGTTCTTC. Amino acids: CASRRDTFGDEQFF.

This clonotype has at least ten counts. The rearrangement uses TRBV20-1 and TRBJ2-5, with D tentatively TRBD1 (5 bases). The CDR3 contains 15 residues. V lost 2 bases and J 4 bases, leaving 17 bases between the germline ends. Looked up from germline, CDR1 is DFQATT and CDR2 is SNEGSKA (reference sequence). DNA for the CDR3: TGCAGTGCTAGACCAAAAAGGGGAAGGGGAGAGACCCAGTACTTC. It specifies CSARPKRGRGETQYF.

This clonotype was picked up a small number of times. This chain uses TRBV24-1 with TRBJ2-5, with D possibly TRBD1 on 6 matching bases. The germline gives CDR1 KGHDR, CDR2 SFDVKD. The CDR3 extends over 15 amino acids. The V gene lost 4 bases and the J gene lost 3 bases, with 14 bases spanning the gap. The CDR3 loop is CATSEQRGQKETQYF. CDR3 nucleotide sequence: TGTGCCACCAGTGAGCAACGAGGACAGAAAGAGACCCAGTACTTC.

This clonotype occurred many times. This sequence joins TRBV11-1 and TRBJ2-4; D call uncertain. Germline values: CDR1 SGHAT, CDR2 FQDESV (reference sequence). The CDR3 consists of 13 residues. Trimming removed 0 bases from V and 9 bases from J, with 9 bases in between. The CDR3, as DNA: TGTGCCAGCAGCTTAGCGCCTGACACCATTCAGTACTTC. This sequence encodes CASSLAPDTIQYF.

The sample holds many counts of this clonotype. The chain is built from TRBV5-4 and TRBJ1-2; D is perhaps TRBD1 (5 bases). This CDR3 comprises 14 residues. Trimming shortened V by 6 bases and J by 5 bases, and 17 bases separated the two germline ends. Germline CDR1 SGHNT, CDR2 YYREEE (reference sequence). CDR3 loop: CASTQSETAYGYTF. The CDR3, as DNA: TGTGCCAGCACCCAATCCGAGACAGCTTATGGCTACACCTTC.

This clonotype has at least ten counts. V gene TRBV6-5 combines with J gene TRBJ1-4; D gene ambiguous. V was shortened by 2 bases and J by 0 bases, with 13 bases between the two germline ends. The CDR3 runs to 17 residues. Germline CDR1 MNHEY, CDR2 SVGAGI. This CDR3 is CASSYVALVPTNEKLFF. In nucleotides, the CDR3 is TGTGCCAGCAGTTACGTCGCGTTGGTGCCAACTAATGAAAAACTGTTTTTT.

This clonotype was seen at least ten times. V gene TRBV10-3 combines with J gene TRBJ2-7, with D perhaps TRBD2 (6 bases). V was cut by 3 bases and J by 1 base, with 16 bases left in between. Germline CDR1 is ENHRY and CDR2 is SYGVKD. CDR3 size: 16 residues. In nucleotides, the CDR3 is TGTGCCATCAGTGATATGGCGCGGGGAAGGTCCTACGAGCAGTACTTC. Protein sequence: CAISDMARGRSYEQYF.

This clonotype was seen ten or more times. This rearrangement joins TRBV6-2 or TRBV6-3 to TRBJ2-1; either TRBD1 or TRBD2 may fit D (5 bases each). The V gene lost 7 bases and the J gene lost 7 bases, with 17 bases spanning the gap. Germline V gene data show CDR1 as MNHEY and CDR2 as SVGEGT. The CDR3 length is 14 residues. Written as DNA, the CDR3 is TGTGCCAGCACGGGGCTACGCGTAATAAATGAGCAGTTCTTC. It is translated as CASTGLRVINEQFF.

A few counts support this clonotype. The rearrangement joins TRBV13 to TRBJ2-7, with a possible D match to TRBD1 (6 bases). Germline CDR1 PRHDT, CDR2 FYEKMQ (reference sequence). The CDR3 is 15 amino acids. V was shortened by 5 bases and J by 2 bases, with 16 bases between the two germline ends. The DNA for the CDR3 is TGTGCCAGCAGCGCCCAGGACAGACCTACCTACGAGCAGTACTTC. It translates to CASSAQDRPTYEQYF. The full variable domain, its missing parts supplied by reference TRBV13 and TRBJ2-7, is AAGVIQSPRHLIKEKRETATLKCYPIPRHDTVYWYQQGPGQDPQFLISFYEKMQSDKGSIPDRFSAQQFSDYHSELNMSSLELGDSALYFCASSAQDRPTYEQYFGPGTRLTVT.

Only a few counts were recorded for this clonotype. As DNA, the CDR3 is TGCAGTGCTAGTAGCGGGATTGTCTACAATGAGCAGTTCTTC. Its protein product is CSASSGIVYNEQFF. The chain links TRBV20-1 to TRBJ2-1; 8 bases line up with TRBD2. The CDR3 is 14 residues long. After removal of 3 bases from V and 3 bases from J, the junction contained 4 bases not matched to a gene. The V gene's germline CDR1 is DFQATT and CDR2 SNEGSKA (reference sequence).

This clonotype was detected a few times. The rearrangement uses TRBV3-1 and TRBJ1-4; 9 bases fit TRBD1. Germline V gene lookup returns CDR1 LGHDT and CDR2 YNNKEL (reference sequence). CDR3 size: 15 residues. The J segment lost 6 bases and the V segment lost 5 bases, leaving 7 bases of the junction unmatched. The CDR3 loop is CASSYGDRVDEKLFF. CDR3 coding DNA: TGTGCCAGCAGCTACGGGGACAGGGTAGATGAAAAACTGTTTTTT.

The CDR3 is CASRRGGSDGYTF. In DNA form, the CDR3 reads TGTGCCAGCAGACGCGGGGGGTCCGATGGCTACACCTTC. The rearrangement links TRBV12-3 or TRBV12-4 to TRBJ1-2, with TRBD1 as a possible D gene (5 bases). Trimming took 6 bases from V and 6 from J, leaving 14 bases between them. This CDR3 comprises 13 residues.

This clonotype has ten or more counts. The chain employs TRBV20-1 and TRBJ2-1, with TRBD2 matching over 10 bases. CDR1 is DFQATT and CDR2 is SNEGSKA in the germline V gene (reference sequence). Trimming removed 6 bases from V and 2 bases from J; junction bases left unmatched: 10. The CDR3 loop spans 16 amino acids. The CDR3 reads CSARIAGGLTYNEQFF. The CDR3 nucleotides read TGCAGTGCCCGGATAGCGGGAGGCCTCACCTACAATGAGCAGTTCTTC.

In its sample, this clonotype was seen a few times. The chain links TRBV6-5 to TRBJ2-7; D might be TRBD1 (7 bases). Trimming pared 2 bases from V and 6 bases from J, leaving 26 bases between. CDR1 and CDR2 from the germline V gene are MNHEY and SVGAGI. The CDR3 runs to 18 residues. Here the CDR3 DNA reads TGTGCCAGCAGTTACCAAACTCGCGGGACAGACAAGAGGTGCGAGCAGTACTTC. This codes for CASSYQTRGTDKRCEQYF.

In its sample, this clonotype was seen many times. The chain combines TRBV5-1 with TRBJ2-1; 8 bases map to TRBD1. With 0 bases clipped from V and 8 bases from J, the junction kept 4 bases outside the gene matches. The CDR3 is 14 residues long. The V gene's germline CDR1 is SGHRS and CDR2 YFSETQ. The DNA of the CDR3 is TGCGCCAGCAGCTTGGTGGACAGGGTGGATGAGCAGTTCTTC. Amino acids: CASSLVDRVDEQFF.

CDR3 region: CSARRNYEQYF. CDR3 nucleotide sequence: TGCAGTGCTCGCCGAAACTACGAGCAGTACTTC. The V gene is TRBV20-1, the J gene TRBJ2-7; no definite D call. The CDR3 covers 11 residues. CDR1 and CDR2 (germline): DFQATT, SNEGSKA (reference sequence). V was shortened by 5 bases and J by 3 bases, with 8 bases between the two germline ends.

The chain joins TRBV20-1 to TRBJ1-2, with unresolved D. The germline gives CDR1 DFQATT, CDR2 SNEGSKA (reference sequence). CDR3 length equals 13 residues. Trimming took off 5 bases at V and 7 bases at J, with 17 bases between the two ends. In nucleotides, the CDR3 is TGCAGTGCTCCGAACCTGGCCGGGTTTGGCTACACCTTC. Protein: CSAPNLAGFGYTF.

In its sample, this clonotype was seen many times. The V gene is TRBV28, the J gene TRBJ2-7, with 13 bases identical to TRBD2. The CDR3 extends over 13 amino acids. The germline CDR1 and CDR2 sequences are MDHEN and SYDVKM. Trimming took 10 bases from V and 12 from J; bases not matched to a gene: 12. CDR3 sequence reads: CAILRTSGSPPYF. The CDR3 region has the DNA TGTGCCATCCTTCGGACTAGCGGGAGCCCACCGTACTTC.